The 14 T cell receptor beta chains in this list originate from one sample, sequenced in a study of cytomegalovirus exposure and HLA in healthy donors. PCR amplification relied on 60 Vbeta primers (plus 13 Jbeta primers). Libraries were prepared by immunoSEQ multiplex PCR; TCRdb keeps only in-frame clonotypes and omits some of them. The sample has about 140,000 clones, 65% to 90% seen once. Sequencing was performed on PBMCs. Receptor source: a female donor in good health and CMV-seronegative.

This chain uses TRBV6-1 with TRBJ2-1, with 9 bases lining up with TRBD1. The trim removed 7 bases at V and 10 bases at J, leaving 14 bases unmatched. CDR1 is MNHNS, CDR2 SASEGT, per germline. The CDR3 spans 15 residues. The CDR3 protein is CASTRRDRVAGEQFF. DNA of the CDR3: TGTGCCAGCACTAGAAGGGACAGGGTGGCTGGAGAGCAGTTCTTC.

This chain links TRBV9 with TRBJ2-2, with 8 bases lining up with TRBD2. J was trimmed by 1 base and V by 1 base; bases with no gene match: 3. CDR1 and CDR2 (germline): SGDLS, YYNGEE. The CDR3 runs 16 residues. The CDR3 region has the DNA TGTGCCAGCAGCGTACCCCTAGCGGGGAACACCGGGGAGCTGTTTTTT. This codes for CASSVPLAGNTGELFF.

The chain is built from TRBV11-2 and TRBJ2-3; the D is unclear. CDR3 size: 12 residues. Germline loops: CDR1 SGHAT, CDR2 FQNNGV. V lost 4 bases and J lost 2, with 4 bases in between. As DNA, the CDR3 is TGTGCCAGCAGCTCGTACACAGATACGCAGTATTTT. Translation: CASSSYTDTQYF.

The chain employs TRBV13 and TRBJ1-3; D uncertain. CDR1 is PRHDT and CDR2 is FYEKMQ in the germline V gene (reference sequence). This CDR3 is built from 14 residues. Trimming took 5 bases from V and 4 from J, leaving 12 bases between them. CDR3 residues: CASSPRSAGNTIYF. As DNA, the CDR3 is TGTGCCAGCAGCCCCCGATCCGCGGGAAACACCATATATTTT.

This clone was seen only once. As DNA, the CDR3 is TGCAGCGTTGAAACAGGGGGCTACAATGAGCAGTTCTTC. Protein: CSVETGGYNEQFF. The V gene is TRBV29-1, the J gene TRBJ2-1; TRBD1 matches 8 bases. The CDR3 has 13 residues. Per the germline V gene, CDR1 is SQVTM and CDR2 is ANQGSEA. V was pared by 2 bases and J by 3 bases, with 0 bases of the junction left unmatched.

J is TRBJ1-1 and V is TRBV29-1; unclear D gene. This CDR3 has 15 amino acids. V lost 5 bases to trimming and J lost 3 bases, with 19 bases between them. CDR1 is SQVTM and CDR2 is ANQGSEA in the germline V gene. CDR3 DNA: TGCAGCGTTAGGAAGAGGGAAGAGTTGGACACTGAAGCTTTCTTT. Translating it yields CSVRKREELDTEAFF. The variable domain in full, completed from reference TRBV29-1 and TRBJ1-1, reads SAVISQKPSRDICQRGTSLTIQCQVDSQVTMMFWYRQQPGQSLTLIATANQGSEATYESGFVIDKFPISRPNLTFSTLTVSNMSPEDSSIYLCSVRKREELDTEAFFGQGTRLTVV.

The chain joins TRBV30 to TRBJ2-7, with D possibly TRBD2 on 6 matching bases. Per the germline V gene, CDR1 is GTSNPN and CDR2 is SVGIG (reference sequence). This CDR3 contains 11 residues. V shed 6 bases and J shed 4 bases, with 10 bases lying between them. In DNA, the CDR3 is TGTGCCTGTCGGGACTTATACGAGCAGTACTTC. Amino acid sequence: CACRDLYEQYF.

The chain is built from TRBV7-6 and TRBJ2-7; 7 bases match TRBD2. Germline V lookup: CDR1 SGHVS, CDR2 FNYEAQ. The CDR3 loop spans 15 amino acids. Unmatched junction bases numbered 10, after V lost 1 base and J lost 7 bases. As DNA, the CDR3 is TGTGCCAGCAGCTTAGACGGGAGGTCCCCCGGGGAGCAGTACTTC. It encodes CASSLDGRSPGEQYF.

Written as DNA, the CDR3 is TGTGCCAGCAGTCCCAGAGGGGGGAACACTGAAGCTTTCTTT. This translates into CASSPRGGNTEAFF. The chain joins TRBV28 to TRBJ1-1; maybe TRBD1 (6 bases). CDR3 size: 14 residues. V was shortened by 5 bases and J by 1 base, with 11 bases between the two germline ends. Per the germline V gene, CDR1 is MDHEN and CDR2 is SYDVKM.

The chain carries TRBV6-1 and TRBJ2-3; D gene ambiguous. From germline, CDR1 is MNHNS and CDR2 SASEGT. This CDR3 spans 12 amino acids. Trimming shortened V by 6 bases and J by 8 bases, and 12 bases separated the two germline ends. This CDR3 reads CASRPRLGTQYF. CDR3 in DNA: TGTGCCAGCAGACCACGACTGGGTACGCAGTATTTT.

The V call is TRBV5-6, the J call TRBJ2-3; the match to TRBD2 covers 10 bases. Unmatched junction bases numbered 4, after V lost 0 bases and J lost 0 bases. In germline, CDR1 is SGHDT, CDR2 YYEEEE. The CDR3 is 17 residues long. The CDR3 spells CASSLVTSGTSTDTQYF. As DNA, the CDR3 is TGTGCCAGCAGCTTGGTCACTAGCGGGACTAGCACAGATACGCAGTATTTT.

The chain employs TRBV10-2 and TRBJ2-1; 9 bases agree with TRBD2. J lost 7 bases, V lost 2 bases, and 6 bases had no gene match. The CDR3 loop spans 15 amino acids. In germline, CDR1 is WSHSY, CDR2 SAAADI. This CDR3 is CASSEQSGRLNEQFF. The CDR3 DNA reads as TGCGCCAGCAGTGAGCAGAGCGGGAGGCTAAATGAGCAGTTCTTC.

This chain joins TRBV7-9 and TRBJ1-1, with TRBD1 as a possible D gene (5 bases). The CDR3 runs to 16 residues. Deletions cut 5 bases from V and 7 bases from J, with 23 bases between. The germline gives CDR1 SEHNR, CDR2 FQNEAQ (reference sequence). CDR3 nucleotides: TGTGCCAGCAGCACCCAATCCCCCACGAGTAGGGGTGAAGCTTTCTTT. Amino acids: CASSTQSPTSRGEAFF. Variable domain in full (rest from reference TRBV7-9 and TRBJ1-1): DTGVSQNPRHKITKRGQNVTFRCDPISEHNRLYWYRQTLGQGPEFLTYFQNEAQLEKSRLLSDRFSAERPKGSFSTLEIQRTEQGDSAMYLCASSTQSPTSRGEAFFGQGTRLTVV.

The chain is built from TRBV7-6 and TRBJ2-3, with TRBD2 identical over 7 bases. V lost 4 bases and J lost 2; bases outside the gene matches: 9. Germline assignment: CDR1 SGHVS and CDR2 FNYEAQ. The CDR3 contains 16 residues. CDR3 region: CASSSVAGPFTDTQYF. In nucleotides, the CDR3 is TGTGCCAGCAGCTCTGTAGCGGGCCCATTCACAGATACGCAGTATTTT.